This TCR beta chain emerged from a study of Graves' ophthalmopathy and Graves' hyperthyroidism. Study-wide points: Researchers report that a 13-signature model separated ophthalmopathy from stable hyperthyroidism, posting around 86% sensitivity and roughly 81% specificity. Clonotypes were expanded in thyroid at above 0.001 frequency, and most also appeared in blood.

This CDR3 contains 11 residues. Trimming pared 0 bases from V and 8 bases from J, leaving 7 bases between. CDR1 GTSNPN and CDR2 SVGIG come from the germline V gene (reference sequence). The table lists this clonotype with many counts. Its antigen remains unknown. RNA served as the template for amplifying TCR beta CDR3 regions. HTBI-primed first-round RT-PCR preceded second-round multiplex PCR. TCRdb reprocessed the multiplex PCR reads via MiXCR and lists one record per CDR3 protein. The top ten hold more than 8.5% of the sample, which has roughly 500,000 distinct CDR3 sequences, approximately 15% seen once.

The source of this sequence is a woman aged 25 to 39 with Graves' ophthalmopathy. This chain links TRBV30 with TRBJ1-1; D is unresolved. Sample: blood. CDR3 bases: TGTGCCTGGAGTGTAATTTCCGAAGCTTTCTTT. Translated: CAWSVISEAFF.